The 28 T cell receptor beta chains given below trace back to one sample, sequenced in a study of blood T cell repertoires in COVID-19. Only in-frame clones appear in the TCRdb table, and some are missing; sequencing was by immunoSEQ multiplex PCR. The repertoire holds around 70,000 clones, with roughly 87% as singletons. The sequencing input was peripheral blood. These receptors all stem from a woman younger than 35 with acute or convalescent COVID-19.

The chain employs TRBV28 and TRBJ1-1, with 8 nucleotides matching TRBD1. The V and J ends lost 6 bases and 0 bases, in that order; junction bases with no gene match: 18. In germline, CDR1 is MDHEN, CDR2 SYDVKM. The CDR3 covers 19 residues. The CDR3 DNA follows: TGTGCCAGCAGCCTAGACGACCTCGGGACAGGTCTAATGAACACTGAAGCTTTCTTT. Amino acids: CASSLDDLGTGLMNTEAFF.

The V and J genes are TRBV11-2 and TRBJ1-6, with unresolved D. The germline V gene has CDR1 SGHAT and CDR2 FQNNGV. The CDR3 runs 14 residues. V was trimmed by 1 base and J by 8 bases, leaving 9 bases between them. CDR3 sequence: CASSLVGRHSPLHF. The CDR3 DNA follows: TGTGCCAGCAGCTTAGTGGGCAGACATTCACCCCTCCACTTT.

The V gene is TRBV11-2, the J gene TRBJ2-5; D is undetermined. The germline V gene has CDR1 SGHAT and CDR2 FQNNGV. This CDR3 is 13 amino acids long. V was clipped by 3 bases and J by 3 bases, with 8 bases between them. The CDR3 loop reads CASSFTNEETQYF. CDR3 sequence (DNA): TGTGCCAGCAGCTTTACAAACGAAGAGACCCAGTACTTC.

The chain joins TRBV27 to TRBJ1-1, with D unresolved. V lost 7 bases and J 7 bases, leaving 10 bases between the germline ends. The CDR3 extends over 11 amino acids. Germline CDR1 MNHEY, CDR2 SMNVEV (reference sequence). The CDR3, as DNA: TGTGCCAGCAAGCGCCCTCATGAAGCTTTCTTT. Its translation: CASKRPHEAFF.

The V gene is TRBV28, the J gene TRBJ2-2; D might be TRBD1 (6 bases). V was pared by 2 bases and J by 3 bases, with 16 bases between. This CDR3 comprises 17 residues. From germline, CDR1 is MDHEN and CDR2 SYDVKM. CDR3 loop: CASSLPPQGSDTGELFF. The CDR3 DNA is TGTGCCAGCAGTTTACCCCCCCAGGGGTCGGACACCGGGGAGCTGTTTTTT.

The chain couples TRBV4-3 to TRBJ2-1, with 8 bases lining up with TRBD1. CDR1 is LGHNA, CDR2 YSLEER, per germline. The J segment lost 0 bases and the V segment lost 3 bases, leaving 4 bases of the junction unmatched. There are 16 residues in the CDR3. CDR3 loop: CASSHDRGSSYNEQFF. The CDR3, as DNA: TGCGCCAGCAGCCATGACAGGGGAAGCTCCTACAATGAGCAGTTCTTC.

The rearrangement links TRBV28 to TRBJ2-7, with D possibly TRBD2 on 5 matching bases. Trimming removed 5 bases at V and 3 bases at J, with 11 bases between. The CDR3 totals 13 residues. Germline lookup yields CDR1 MDHEN and CDR2 SYDVKM. The DNA of the CDR3 is TGTGCCAGCAGTAGCGGACGAGGCTACGAGCAGTACTTC. It yields the protein CASSSGRGYEQYF.

The genes are TRBV18 and TRBJ2-3; a possible D gene is TRBD2 (5 bases). Looked up from germline, CDR1 is KGHSH and CDR2 is LQKENI. Trimming removed 6 bases from V and 2 bases from J, with 18 bases in between. CDR3 length: 16 amino acids. CDR3 sequence: CASSPLESSTTDTQYF. The CDR3 bases are TGTGCCAGCTCTCCGCTCGAGTCTAGCACCACAGATACGCAGTATTTT.

This chain uses TRBV3-1 (or the pseudogene TRBV3-2) with TRBJ2-3, with 12 positions matching TRBD2. V dropped 0 bases and J dropped 0; count of bases not matched to a gene: 19. This CDR3 is built from 23 residues. CDR1 and CDR2 from the germline V gene are LGHDT and YNNKEL (reference sequence). CDR3 coding DNA: TGTGCCAGCAGCCAAGATCTCCCGCAAGGACTAGCGGGACTAGGTGCTAGCACAGATACGCAGTATTTT. This translates into CASSQDLPQGLAGLGASTDTQYF.

The V and J genes are TRBV20-1 and TRBJ2-7, with a weak D call TRBD2 (6 bases). Germline V CDR1 and CDR2: DFQATT, SNEGSKA (reference sequence). The CDR3 contains 14 residues. V lost 3 bases and J lost 2, with 14 bases in between. For the CDR3, the DNA is TGCAGTGCTAGTGGCCTAGCGAATCCCTACGAGCAGTACTTC. It is translated as CSASGLANPYEQYF.

CDR3 sequence: CASSFPGAETQYF. CDR3 DNA sequence: TGCGCCAGCAGCTTTCCAGGGGCGGAGACCCAGTACTTC. V is TRBV5-1 and J is TRBJ2-5, with a weak D call TRBD1 (6 bases). The CDR3 has 13 amino acids. The germline CDR1 and CDR2 sequences are SGHRS and YFSETQ. Deletions cut 2 bases from V and 5 bases from J, with 10 bases between.

This chain links TRBV29-1 with TRBJ2-7; 11 nucleotides align to TRBD1. CDR1 and CDR2 from the germline V gene are SQVTM and ANQGSEA. Trimming took 6 bases from V and 4 from J; bases not matched to a gene: 8. This CDR3 is built from 14 residues. CDR3 amino acids: CSVVRTGGEYEQYF. For the CDR3, the DNA is TGCAGCGTCGTGCGGACAGGGGGCGAATACGAGCAGTACTTC.

The chain combines TRBV4-3 with TRBJ1-1; D call uncertain. Germline V lookup: CDR1 LGHNA, CDR2 YSLEER. This CDR3 has 16 residues. Trimming removed 0 bases at V and 1 base at J, with 12 bases between. The DNA for the CDR3 is TGCGCCAGCAGCCAAGATCGGGTCAGCGCGAACACTGAAGCTTTCTTT. Its translation is CASSQDRVSANTEAFF.

The chain is built from TRBV4-3 and TRBJ2-1; 16 bases map to TRBD2. Germline CDR1 LGHNA, CDR2 YSLEER. The V segment lost 2 bases and the J segment 0 bases; nucleotides outside the gene matches: 7. The CDR3 loop spans 20 amino acids. The CDR3 nucleotides are TGCGCCAGCAGCCAAACACCGGGACTAGCGGGAGGGGGCTCCTACAATGAGCAGTTCTTC. This codes for CASSQTPGLAGGGSYNEQFF.

This chain uses TRBV4-1 with TRBJ1-3; the D gene is possibly TRBD1 (6 bases). The germline V gene has CDR1 MGHRA and CDR2 YSYEKL. The CDR3 contains 17 residues. With 4 bases removed from V and 0 bases from J, the gap between germline ends came to 16 bases. The CDR3 is CASSPGRTADSGNTIYF. The CDR3 nucleotides are TGCGCCAGCAGCCCCGGGAGGACAGCGGACTCTGGAAACACCATATATTTT.

This chain connects TRBV7-9 to TRBJ1-4; a weak D match, TRBD1 (5 bases). Germline V gives CDR1 SEHNR, CDR2 FQNEAQ (reference sequence). This CDR3 is built from 15 residues. V lost 5 bases to trimming and J lost 2 bases, with 12 bases between them. The CDR3 DNA sequence: TGTGCCAGCAGCCGGGGCGGGGCTACTAATGAAAAACTGTTTTTT. Protein: CASSRGGATNEKLFF.

This chain joins TRBV6-5 and TRBJ1-1; no definite D call. Germline V gene lookup returns CDR1 MNHEY and CDR2 SVGAGI. V was shortened by 3 bases and J by 4 bases, with 18 bases between the two germline ends. The CDR3 contains 16 residues. The CDR3 spells CASSYFSTRQGTEAFF. The DNA of the CDR3 is TGTGCCAGCAGTTATTTCTCGACACGACAAGGCACTGAAGCTTTCTTT.

The chain recombines TRBV29-1 with TRBJ1-1; possible D gene TRBD1, 6 bases. The V gene's germline CDR1 is SQVTM and CDR2 ANQGSEA. The CDR3 is 12 residues long. Trimming pared 7 bases from V and 1 base from J, leaving 10 bases between. The CDR3 sequence: CSADRQNTEAFF. The DNA of the CDR3 is TGCAGCGCCGACAGGCAGAACACTGAAGCTTTCTTT.

This chain joins TRBV2 and TRBJ2-7; 10 positions match TRBD2. This CDR3 has 17 amino acids. The V gene end was trimmed by 10 bases and the J gene end by 4 bases; junction bases not matched to a gene: 19. Germline CDR1 reads SNHLY; CDR2 reads FYNNEI. CDR3 in DNA: TGTGCCACCCAGGAAAGGGAAGGACTAGCGGTTATTTACGAGCAGTACTTC. Its protein is CATQEREGLAVIYEQYF. The full variable domain, rest sourced from reference TRBV2 and TRBJ2-7, is EPEVTQTPSHQVTQMGQEVILRCVPISNHLYFYWYRQILGQKVEFLVSFYNNEISEKSEIFDDQFSVERPDGSNFTLKIRSTKLEDSAMYFCATQEREGLAVIYEQYFGPGTRLTVT.

In this sample, this clone turned up a few times. V is TRBV2 and J is TRBJ2-3; D is possibly TRBD1 (6 bases). The V end lost 6 bases, the J end lost 1 base, and 11 bases lay between the germline ends. Germline lookup yields CDR1 SNHLY and CDR2 FYNNEI. This CDR3 has 14 residues. The CDR3 sequence: CASRRDIGTDTQYF. CDR3 nucleotides: TGTGCCAGCAGGAGGGACATCGGCACAGATACGCAGTATTTT.

The chain links TRBV20-1 to TRBJ2-1; 8 nucleotides line up with TRBD1. V shed 3 bases and J 8 bases; nucleotides not matched to a gene: 15. The germline gives CDR1 DFQATT, CDR2 SNEGSKA (reference sequence). This CDR3 is built from 16 residues. CDR3 bases: TGCAGTGCTAGTCCCATTGCAGGGGGCGGTCCCCATGAGCAGTTCTTC. Translated, it gives CSASPIAGGGPHEQFF.

The gene calls are TRBV5-6 and TRBJ1-1, with TRBD1 identical over 10 bases. This CDR3 has 15 amino acids. Germline V lookup: CDR1 SGHDT, CDR2 YYEEEE. V was clipped by 1 base and J by 7 bases; unmatched bases: 7. CDR3 bases: TGTGCCAGCAGCTTGTTCCGGGGACAGGGGCATGAAGCTTTCTTT. Protein sequence: CASSLFRGQGHEAFF.

V and J are TRBV7-8 and TRBJ2-3; 7 bases are shared with TRBD2. The CDR3 covers 14 residues. In germline, CDR1 is SGHVS, CDR2 FQNEAQ. V shed 2 bases, J shed 2 bases, and the junction held 1 base outside the gene matches. The CDR3 nucleotides read TGTGCCAGCAGCTTAAGCGGGACCACAGATACGCAGTATTTT. As protein: CASSLSGTTDTQYF.

CDR3 sequence (DNA): TGTGCCAGTACTTTTTCCGGGACTACCGAGACCCAGTACTTC. It is translated as CASTFSGTTETQYF. V gene TRBV13 combines with J gene TRBJ2-5; 7 positions match TRBD2. Germline V lookup: CDR1 PRHDT, CDR2 FYEKMQ (reference sequence). With 9 bases clipped from V and 5 bases from J, the junction kept 12 bases outside the gene matches. The CDR3 totals 14 residues.

The chain carries TRBV6-5 and TRBJ1-6; 7 bases fit TRBD1. Germline V CDR1 and CDR2: MNHEY, SVGAGI. V was pared by 6 bases and J by 6 bases, with 8 bases of the junction left unmatched. The CDR3 totals 15 residues. CDR3 DNA sequence: TGTGCCAGCAGGCGGTCGACAGGGACTAATTCACCCCTCCACTTT. This gives the protein CASRRSTGTNSPLHF.

The chain recombines TRBV12-3 or TRBV12-4 with TRBJ1-1, with D unclear. CDR3 length: 13 amino acids. Trimming took 5 bases from V and 6 from J, leaving 13 bases between them. This CDR3 reads CASSRRGFSEAFF. The CDR3 DNA sequence: TGTGCCAGCAGTAGGCGGGGTTTCTCTGAAGCTTTCTTT.

The rearrangement joins TRBV3-1 (or the pseudogene TRBV3-2) to TRBJ1-1; TRBD1 matches 7 bases. Germline values: CDR1 LGHDT, CDR2 YNNKEL (reference sequence). The CDR3 has 14 residues. V gave up 3 bases and J gave up 6 bases; unmatched junction bases: 7. In nucleotides, the CDR3 is TGTGCCAGCAGCCACGGGACAGCGTTCTCTGAAGCTTTCTTT. Its translation is CASSHGTAFSEAFF.

This chain links TRBV30 with TRBJ1-5; TRBD1 might be the D (6 bases). This CDR3 region has 15 residues. Germline CDR1 reads GTSNPN; CDR2 reads SVGIG (reference sequence). With 3 bases removed from V and 0 bases from J, the gap between germline ends came to 12 bases. CDR3 loop: CAWSPGQNSNQPQHF. The CDR3 bases are TGTGCCTGGAGCCCAGGACAGAATAGCAATCAGCCCCAGCATTTT.